A single sample is the source of the 24 T cell receptor beta chains below, sequenced in a study of T cells in Graves' hyperthyroidism and ophthalmopathy. There were TCR beta CDR3 regions amplified from RNA transcripts. HTBI primers were employed in a first-round RT-PCR of the TCR CDR3. TCRdb re-derived calls from the multiplex PCR reads in MiXCR, one entry per CDR3 protein. The table records about 520,000 distinct CDR3 sequences, approximately 25% of them present only once. Material: blood. Every receptor here comes from a woman between 25 and 40 years old with Graves' ophthalmopathy.

This clonotype was counted once. The chain employs TRBV7-2 and TRBJ1-2; D is unclear. This CDR3 is built from 14 residues. CDR1 SGHTA and CDR2 FQGNSA come from the germline V gene. The V end lost 5 bases, the J end lost 5 bases, and 15 bases lay between the germline ends. The CDR3 bases are TGTGCCAGCAGCCCCGCCCCGACAACGTATGGCTACACCTTC. Protein sequence: CASSPAPTTYGYTF. The variable domain in full, with the rest retrieved from reference TRBV7-2 and TRBJ1-2, is GAGVSQSPSNKVTEKGKDVELRCDPISGHTALYWYRQSLGQGLEFLIYFQGNSAPDKSGLPSDRFSAERTGGSVSTLTIQRTQQEDSAVYLCASSPAPTTYGYTFGSGTRLTVV.

This clonotype occurred many times. This sequence joins TRBV11-2 and TRBJ2-2; no firm D call. The length of the CDR3 is 14 residues. Trimming took 4 bases from V and 6 from J, leaving 12 bases between them. Germline CDR1 reads SGHAT; CDR2 reads FQNNGV. For the CDR3, the DNA is TGTGCCAGCAGCTCCCCTCGGGTCGCCGGGGAGCTGTTTTTT. Amino acids: CASSSPRVAGELFF.

V usage is TRBV19 and J usage is TRBJ2-7, with 8 bases fitting TRBD1. Germline-derived CDR1 and CDR2 are LNHDA and SQIVND (reference sequence). The CDR3 sequence is 14 residues long. The ends lost 6 bases at V and 2 bases at J; junction bases unmatched: 6. The CDR3 DNA is TGTGCCAGTAGAGGACAGGGTGGGCCCTACGAGCAGTACTTC. It specifies CASRGQGGPYEQYF.

Many counts were recorded for this clonotype. CDR3 coding DNA: TGTGCCAGCCGGGCCCAACGGTCAGGGCCTGAAGCTTTCTTT. Its translation is CASRAQRSGPEAFF. The V gene is TRBV12-3 or TRBV12-4, the J gene TRBJ1-1; D is perhaps TRBD1 (5 bases). V shed 8 bases and J shed 6 bases, with 19 bases lying between them. CDR3 length equals 14 residues.

This clonotype was counted many times. V gene TRBV2 combines with J gene TRBJ2-2; possibly TRBD2 for D (5 bases). Germline-derived CDR1 and CDR2 are SNHLY and FYNNEI. CDR3 length equals 15 residues. Deletions cut 6 bases from V and 2 bases from J, with 13 bases between. CDR3 in DNA: TGTGCCAGCAGGGGTGTACGGGGAAACACCGGGGAGCTGTTTTTT. Translation gives CASRGVRGNTGELFF.

There are many counts of this clonotype. The CDR3 DNA follows: TGTGCCAGTAGTGACAGGGCGTCGAACACTGAAGCTTTCTTT. Residues: CASSDRASNTEAFF. The chain is built from TRBV19 and TRBJ1-1; TRBD1 agrees at 7 bases. With V trimmed by 5 bases and J by 1 base, 4 bases remained unmatched. The V gene's germline CDR1 is LNHDA and CDR2 SQIVND (reference sequence). CDR3 length equals 14 residues.

This chain connects TRBV18 to TRBJ1-1, with a possible D match to TRBD1 (6 bases). V dropped 5 bases and J dropped 0 bases, with 16 bases sitting between them. Per the germline V gene, CDR1 is KGHSH and CDR2 is LQKENI. CDR3 length: 16 residues. For the CDR3, the DNA is TGTGCCAGCTCATACTGGGGGGGGCGCATGAACACTGAAGCTTTCTTT. Amino acid sequence: CASSYWGGRMNTEAFF.

This clonotype showed up many times. The V and J genes are TRBV28 and TRBJ1-2; no reliable D call. The CDR3 has 13 amino acids. The V and J ends lost 3 bases and 6 bases respectively, with 11 bases between them. Germline CDR1 MDHEN, CDR2 SYDVKM. The CDR3 nucleotides read TGTGCCAGCAGTTTCGCCCCCCCCCATGGCTACACCTTC. Protein: CASSFAPPHGYTF.

This clonotype occurred many times. The chain recombines TRBV30 with TRBJ1-1; D gene ambiguous. V lost 0 bases and J 6 bases, leaving 11 bases between the germline ends. The CDR3 runs to 13 residues. Germline V CDR1 and CDR2: GTSNPN, SVGIG (reference sequence). The CDR3 reads CAWSVLWRAEAFF. The CDR3 DNA sequence: TGTGCCTGGAGTGTTCTTTGGAGGGCTGAAGCTTTCTTT.

The V gene is TRBV2, the J gene TRBJ2-6; no definite D call. Looked up from germline, CDR1 is SNHLY and CDR2 is FYNNEI. The CDR3 is 17 residues long. Trimming cost V 2 bases and J 0 bases, with 11 bases left between them. For the CDR3, the DNA is TGTGCCAGCAGTGAAAGTGGACGCCACTCTGGGGCCAACGTCCTGACTTTC. Protein: CASSESGRHSGANVLTF.

The chain recombines TRBV6-1 with TRBJ1-3, with D perhaps TRBD1 (5 bases). This CDR3 comprises 15 residues. Germline V gives CDR1 MNHNS, CDR2 SASEGT. Between the trimmed V and J ends, which lost 6 bases and 3 bases, there was a span of 15 bases. The CDR3 DNA sequence: TGTGCCAGCAGCAGGATTGGGGGTATTGGAAACACCATATATTTT. Protein sequence: CASSRIGGIGNTIYF.

This clonotype was counted many times. One junction end disagrees with the germline gene, perhaps due to a read error. This chain links TRBV12-3 or TRBV12-4 with TRBJ1-2; TRBD1 matches at 7 bases. The CDR3 extends over 15 amino acids. The CDR3 protein is CAGRILMTGNGGYTF. The DNA of the CDR3 is TGTGCCGGCAGGATCTTAATGACAGGGAATGGTGGCTACACCTTC.

This clonotype turned up a few times. The chain couples TRBV7-9 to TRBJ1-3; tentatively, D is TRBD1 (6 bases). V shed 0 bases and J shed 3 bases, with 9 bases lying between them. Germline lookup yields CDR1 SEHNR and CDR2 FQNEAQ (reference sequence). The CDR3 length is 15 residues. The CDR3 loop reads CASSLAGAGGNTIYF. For the CDR3, the DNA is TGTGCCAGCAGCTTAGCGGGGGCTGGTGGAAACACCATATATTTT.

At least ten counts were recorded for this clonotype. The rearrangement links TRBV27 to TRBJ1-2, with 7 positions matching TRBD1. The CDR3 is made up of 15 amino acids. Germline CDR1 MNHEY, CDR2 SMNVEV (reference sequence). Trimming took 5 bases from V and 8 from J; bases not matched to a gene: 14. The CDR3 DNA is TGTGCCAGCAGTATCGACGGGACAGCCTATGTCGGCTACACCTTC. Translating gives CASSIDGTAYVGYTF.

The rearrangement joins TRBV20-1 to TRBJ2-7; D might be TRBD1 (6 bases). The CDR3 has 14 residues. V was trimmed by 6 bases and J by 2 bases, leaving 17 bases between them. Germline lookup yields CDR1 DFQATT and CDR2 SNEGSKA (reference sequence). The CDR3 here is CSAKDRWATYEQYF. The CDR3 nucleotides read TGCAGTGCAAAAGACAGGTGGGCTACCTACGAGCAGTACTTC.

CDR3 nucleotide sequence: TGTGCCTGGAGTGTACGGTCAGGGTTTGGCTACACCTTC. Translated: CAWSVRSGFGYTF. The chain carries TRBV30 and TRBJ1-2; perhaps TRBD1 as D (5 bases). CDR3 length equals 13 residues. The germline V gene encodes CDR1 GTSNPN and CDR2 SVGIG (reference sequence). With 0 bases removed from V and 7 bases from J, the gap between germline ends came to 12 bases.

CDR3 protein: CASRGGSSGSYEQYF. DNA for the CDR3: TGTGCCAGCAGGGGGGGGTCTAGCGGTTCCTACGAGCAGTACTTC. This chain connects TRBV6-1 to TRBJ2-7; 7 bases fit TRBD2. V gave up 6 bases and J gave up 1 base; unmatched junction bases: 9. The CDR3 covers 15 residues. CDR1 and CDR2 from the germline V gene are MNHNS and SASEGT.

This clonotype has at least ten counts. The chain employs TRBV6-2 or TRBV6-3 and TRBJ1-1; 8 bases map to TRBD1. From germline, CDR1 is MNHEY and CDR2 SVGEGT. The CDR3 contains 14 residues. V shed 6 bases and J 0 bases; nucleotides not matched to a gene: 3. CDR3 nucleotide sequence: TGTGCCAGCAGGACAGGGGTACTGAACACTGAAGCTTTCTTT. Its protein is CASRTGVLNTEAFF.

This clonotype was observed many times. The V gene is TRBV7-9, the J gene TRBJ1-1; D remains unclear. The length of the CDR3 is 13 residues. V was shortened by 5 bases and J by 2 bases, with 9 bases between the two germline ends. Germline CDR1 SEHNR, CDR2 FQNEAQ (reference sequence). CDR3 protein: CASSEKVNTEAFF. The CDR3 DNA sequence: TGTGCCAGCAGCGAAAAGGTTAACACTGAAGCTTTCTTT.

A single count supports this clonotype. The V call is TRBV9, the J call TRBJ2-5; 7 nucleotides agree with TRBD2. Losses at the gene ends were 3 bases for V and 5 bases for J; bases not matched to a gene: 13. CDR1 and CDR2 from the germline V gene are SGDLS and YYNGEE. CDR3 length equals 16 residues. The CDR3 coding sequence is TGTGCCAGCAGCGGTGGGAGGGCCGCTATCGAGGAGACCCAGTACTTC. It codes for CASSGGRAAIEETQYF.

V is TRBV12-3 or TRBV12-4 and J is TRBJ2-5; maybe TRBD1 (5 bases). V was cut by 6 bases and J by 3 bases, with 11 bases left in between. CDR3 length: 13 amino acids. The CDR3 is CASRDTTEETQYF. CDR3 bases: TGTGCCAGCAGGGACACAACCGAAGAGACCCAGTACTTC.

The genes are TRBV2 and TRBJ1-3; no clear D. CDR1 is SNHLY and CDR2 is FYNNEI in the germline V gene. CDR3 size: 14 residues. CDR3 region: CGTARARSGNTIYF. Here the CDR3 DNA reads TGTGGCACAGCCCGGGCCCGCTCTGGAAACACCATATATTTT.

This clonotype was picked up many times. This chain connects TRBV6-1 to TRBJ1-1; D remains unclear. Trimming took off 4 bases at V and 1 base at J, with 4 bases between the two ends. Germline V gene sequence: CDR1 MNHNS, CDR2 SASEGT. The CDR3 is 12 residues long. For the CDR3, the DNA is TGTGCCAGCAGTGTTTGGAACACTGAAGCTTTCTTT. Residues: CASSVWNTEAFF.

This chain connects TRBV12-3 or TRBV12-4 to TRBJ2-7; 10 bases are shared with TRBD2. J was trimmed by 3 bases and V by 5 bases; bases with no gene match: 7. The CDR3 has 15 residues. CDR3 DNA: TGTGCCAGCAGTCCCGTCTCTAGCGGGAGCTACGAGCAGTACTTC. Its translation: CASSPVSSGSYEQYF.